This T cell receptor (beta chain) is drawn from a study of post-analysis software for immune sequencing data. In the study overall: There were relapsing-remitting, secondary progressive and progressive-relapsing multiple sclerosis among the disease courses included.

CDR3 length: 14 amino acids. J was trimmed by 4 bases and V by 3 bases; bases with no gene match: 2. Germline V gives CDR1 LGHDT, CDR2 YNNKEL (reference sequence). With regard to this clonotype: What it binds is not known.

Findings and caveats of the study: By F measure, samples from a shared preparation batch strongly co-clustered. There were roughly 5 TRBV segments more frequent in patients than controls, and TRBV5-6, TRBV5-1 and TRBV20-1 were among them. In multiple sclerosis, normalized Chao1 diversity was significantly below that of controls.

Researchers reported that TCR beta cDNA libraries carried unique molecular identifiers. MiXCR, applied by TCRdb to the PCR reads, yields one record per CDR3 protein. Among about 820,000 distinct CDR3 sequences listed, roughly 50% were seen once. The TCR sequence derives from a girl aged 10-17 years with multiple sclerosis. The chain recombines TRBV3-1 with TRBJ1-2; TRBD1 agrees at 10 bases. The sequenced material came from blood. The DNA for the CDR3 is TGTGCCAGCAGCCATGGACAGGGGGGCTATGGCTACACCTTC. Protein product: CASSHGQGGYGYTF.